This T cell receptor beta chain was documented in a study of post-analysis software for immune sequencing data. General study points: Compared with controls, patients showed significantly lower normalized Chao1 diversity. Patients carried a handful of TRBV segments more frequently than controls did, and TRBV5-6, TRBV5-1 and TRBV20-1 were among them.

This clonotype was picked up a small number of times. Its antigen is unidentified. The authors incorporated unique molecular identifiers into the TCR beta cDNA libraries. TCRdb called the PCR reads again in MiXCR, with one record for every CDR3 protein. This table has about 430,000 distinct CDR3 sequences, about 39% appearing once. Trimming removed 6 bases at V and 2 bases at J, with 14 bases between. The germline V gene has CDR1 ENHRY and CDR2 SYGVKD. The CDR3 sequence is 16 residues long. This chain connects TRBV10-3 to TRBJ2-6; possibly TRBD1 for D (5 bases). The receptor comes from a girl aged 2 to 10 with multiple sclerosis. Sequencing input: blood. Here the CDR3 reads CAISNLQVAGANVLTF. DNA of the CDR3: TGTGCCATCAGCAATCTACAGGTCGCTGGGGCCAACGTCCTGACTTTC.